The next 23 T cell receptor beta chains were all read from a single sample in a study of blood T cells in healthy people across ages. A sample-barcoded 5' primer and a J-beta primer mix were used in a second PCR of about 7 to 12 cycles. TCRdb analysed the 5' RACE reads with MiXCR anew, one entry per CDR3 protein. Altogether fewer than 950,000 distinct CDR3 sequences are present, roughly 40% being singletons, with the ten largest covering 10% to 15%. The sequenced sample consisted of blood. The receptors were gathered from a young man in good health.

The rearrangement joins TRBV7-2 to TRBJ2-1; the D gene is possibly TRBD2 (5 bases). V was cut by 5 bases and J by 3 bases, with 8 bases left in between. The CDR3 is 13 amino acids. Looked up from germline, CDR1 is SGHTA and CDR2 is FQGNSA. CDR3 protein: CASSGSLYNEQFF. CDR3 DNA: TGTGCCAGCAGCGGGAGCCTCTACAATGAGCAGTTCTTC.

This clonotype appeared a few times. This chain joins TRBV28 and TRBJ1-1, with D possibly TRBD1 on 6 matching bases. This CDR3 region has 13 residues. The germline V gene encodes CDR1 MDHEN and CDR2 SYDVKM. The CDR3 bases are TGTGCAGTGGGGGGCCGCTCGAACACTGAAGCTTTCTTT. Residues: CAVGGRSNTEAFF. The full variable domain, rest sourced from reference TRBV28 and TRBJ1-1, is DVKVTQSSRYLVKRTGEKVFLECVQDMDHENMFWYRQDPGLGLRLIYFSYDVKMKEKGDIPEGYSVSREKKERFSLILESASTNQTSMYLCAVGGRSNTEAFFGQGTRLTVV.

The chain combines TRBV4-3 with TRBJ2-3; D unclear. V lost 3 bases, J lost 1 base, and 17 bases lay in between. The CDR3 has 17 amino acids. Germline V CDR1 and CDR2: LGHNA, YSLEER. CDR3 DNA: TGCGCCAGCAGCCAGCAACTGGTTGGCTCCGGCACAGATACGCAGTATTTT. Translated, it gives CASSQQLVGSGTDTQYF.

This clonotype was detected many times. A single base separates this from a much larger clone, so it may be a read error. This sequence joins TRBV7-9 and TRBJ1-6, with D possibly TRBD1 on 6 matching bases. The CDR3 spans 13 residues. Germline assignment: CDR1 SEHNR and CDR2 FQNEAQ (reference sequence). In DNA, the CDR3 is TGTGCCAGCACCGGGACAACCCGTTCGCCCCCCCACTTT. Its translation: CASTGTTRSPPHF.

At least ten counts were recorded for this clonotype. This chain joins TRBV7-9 and TRBJ2-3; D not certain. In germline, CDR1 is SEHNR, CDR2 FQNEAQ (reference sequence). This CDR3 has 12 residues. V was clipped by 5 bases and J by 6 bases, with 9 bases between them. The CDR3 spells CASSPPSDTQYF. In DNA form, the CDR3 reads TGTGCCAGCAGCCCCCCTTCGGATACGCAGTATTTT.

The V gene is TRBV4-3, the J gene TRBJ2-3; TRBD2 aligns across 10 bases. Germline V gives CDR1 LGHNA, CDR2 YSLEER. With V trimmed by 3 bases and J by 2 bases, 2 bases remained unmatched. The CDR3 is 15 amino acids. The chain's CDR3 is CASSHGLAATDTQYF. CDR3 DNA: TGCGCCAGCAGCCACGGACTAGCGGCCACAGATACGCAGTATTTT.

The table lists this clonotype with a few counts. The chain is built from TRBV2 and TRBJ2-1, with 13 nucleotides matching TRBD2. Germline V gene data show CDR1 as SNHLY and CDR2 as FYNNEI. V lost 9 bases and J lost 9; bases outside the gene matches: 11. The CDR3 is 15 amino acids. In nucleotides, the CDR3 is TGTGCCAGTACAAGGCTCACTAGCGGGGGGGGTGAGCAGTTCTTC. The encoded protein is CASTRLTSGGGEQFF.

Regarding this clonotype: At one of its ends the junction is not consistent with the germline gene, which may arise from a read error. The rearrangement joins TRBV5-5 to TRBJ2-5; a possible D gene is TRBD2 (5 bases). The CDR3 consists of 11 residues. CDR1 is SGHKS, CDR2 YYEKEE, per germline (reference sequence). This chain's CDR3 is CAGSSGETQYF. CDR3 DNA: TGTGCCGGCAGCTCGGGGGAGACCCAGTACTTC.

This clonotype showed up just a few times. A read error is possible here, since a much larger clone lies one base away. The chain joins TRBV4-3 to TRBJ2-4; D unresolved. V dropped 1 base and J dropped 13 bases, with 11 bases sitting between them. The CDR3 runs to 12 residues. Germline V gene lookup returns CDR1 LGHNA and CDR2 YSLEER. CDR3 bases: TGCGCCAGCAGCCAAGGATCTCTGGAGCAGTACTTC. This translates into CASSQGSLEQYF.

Only a few counts were recorded for this clonotype. This rearrangement joins TRBV28 to TRBJ1-6, with D possibly TRBD1 on 6 matching bases. The CDR3 is 20 amino acids. V gave up 5 bases and J gave up 5 bases, with 28 bases separating them. The germline gives CDR1 MDHEN, CDR2 SYDVKM. The CDR3 DNA reads as TGTGCCAGCAGTCCTAAACCTCGCCAAACCAGGGGAAGGGATAATTCACCCCTCCACTTT. Protein: CASSPKPRQTRGRDNSPLHF.

About this clonotype: A much larger clonotype is one base distant, so this may be a read error. V and J are TRBV10-3 and TRBJ1-2, with D possibly TRBD1 on 5 matching bases. The germline V gene encodes CDR1 ENHRY and CDR2 SYGVKD. The CDR3 contains 15 residues. In nucleotides, the CDR3 is TGTGTCATCAGTGAGTCTCAGGGAGATGGCTATGGCTACACCTTC. Its protein is CVISESQGDGYGYTF.

The chain is built from TRBV5-1 and TRBJ2-5; D is unresolved. The CDR3 runs to 13 residues. CDR1 is SGHRS and CDR2 is YFSETQ in the germline V gene. V gave up 1 base and J gave up 2 bases, with 6 bases separating them. The CDR3 is CASSLLLQETQYF. CDR3 nucleotide sequence: TGCGCCAGCAGCTTGTTGCTTCAAGAGACCCAGTACTTC.

The CDR3 sequence is CASSFAGATEQYF. CDR3 DNA: TGTGCCAGCAGCTTCGCAGGGGCCACTGAGCAGTACTTC. This chain connects TRBV7-2 to TRBJ2-5; maybe TRBD1 (6 bases). Germline CDR1 and CDR2: SGHTA and FQGNSA. This CDR3 is built from 13 residues. Trimming took off 3 bases at V and 11 bases at J, with 16 bases between the two ends.

This clonotype was recorded many times. The chain couples TRBV20-1 to TRBJ1-2; D is perhaps TRBD1 (6 bases). The CDR3 extends over 16 amino acids. Trimming took 6 bases from V and 4 from J, leaving 24 bases between them. The germline V gene has CDR1 DFQATT and CDR2 SNEGSKA (reference sequence). The CDR3 region is CSATELPTGYGYGYTF. Here the CDR3 DNA reads TGCAGTGCCACAGAACTACCCACAGGGTACGGCTATGGCTACACCTTC.

About this clonotype itself: This may be a read error, as it is one base from a much larger clone. This chain's CDR3 is CASSSGDRANNEQYF. As DNA, the CDR3 is TGTGCCAGCAGCTCGGGGGACAGGGCTAACAATGAGCAGTACTTC. The rearrangement links TRBV12-3 or TRBV12-4 to TRBJ2-5; the match to TRBD1 covers 9 bases. The length of the CDR3 is 15 residues. The V gene end was trimmed by 6 bases and the J gene end by 11 bases; junction bases not matched to a gene: 16.

The gene calls are TRBV12-5 and TRBJ2-7; 8 bases are shared with TRBD1. Germline V CDR1 and CDR2: LGHNT, FRNRAP. The trim removed 5 bases at V and 3 bases at J, leaving 6 bases unmatched. The CDR3 spans 14 residues. As DNA, the CDR3 is TGTGCTAGTGGTCCAAGGACAGGGCTCTACGAGCAGTACTTC. Its translation: CASGPRTGLYEQYF. Variable domain in full (rest from reference TRBV12-5 and TRBJ2-7): DARVTQTPRHKVTEMGQEVTMRCQPILGHNTVFWYRQTMMQGLELLAYFRNRAPLDDSGMPKDRFSAEMPDATLATLKIQPSEPRDSAVYFCASGPRTGLYEQYFGPGTRLTVT.

This clonotype showed up just a few times. This chain uses TRBV27 with TRBJ2-4; D unclear. Trimming took 3 bases from V and 13 from J, leaving 19 bases between them. From germline, CDR1 is MNHEY and CDR2 SMNVEV (reference sequence). The CDR3 is 14 residues long. CDR3 DNA: TGTGCCAGCAGTTTGGGCAAGGGATACAATGAGCAGTACTTC. Protein sequence: CASSLGKGYNEQYF.

The chain recombines TRBV18 with TRBJ1-4; D might be TRBD1 (5 bases). Germline lookup yields CDR1 KGHSH and CDR2 LQKENI. The CDR3 covers 15 residues. The ends were cut back, 5 bases at V and 6 bases at J, with 16 bases in the middle. CDR3 protein: CASSYTGTDYEKLFF. In nucleotides, the CDR3 is TGTGCCAGCTCATACACCGGGACGGACTATGAAAAACTGTTTTTT.

This clonotype was picked up many times. The genes are TRBV12-3 or TRBV12-4 and TRBJ1-6, with D unresolved. This CDR3 spans 15 amino acids. With 3 bases removed from V and 4 bases from J, the gap between germline ends came to 10 bases. CDR3: CASSFGPIYNSPLHF. The CDR3 coding sequence is TGTGCCAGCAGTTTTGGTCCGATTTATAATTCACCCCTCCACTTT.

V usage is TRBV28 and J usage is TRBJ1-6; no reliable D call. Germline V CDR1 and CDR2: MDHEN, SYDVKM. The CDR3 covers 12 residues. The V end was cut by 5 bases, the J end by 12 bases, with 11 bases between. The CDR3 nucleotides are TGTGCCAGCAGTATCCAGACGGGACCCCTCCACTTT. The encoded protein is CASSIQTGPLHF.

This clonotype was seen a few times. The chain employs TRBV18 and TRBJ1-6; D uncertain. V lost 2 bases and J 6 bases, leaving 14 bases between the germline ends. This CDR3 is 16 amino acids long. CDR1 is KGHSH, CDR2 LQKENI, per germline. CDR3 in amino acids: CASSPKVGGINSPLHF. DNA of the CDR3: TGTGCCAGCTCACCAAAGGTAGGAGGAATTAATTCACCCCTCCACTTT.

The V call is TRBV5-1, the J call TRBJ2-1, with D uncertain. The CDR3 loop spans 14 amino acids. Germline V CDR1 and CDR2: SGHRS, YFSETQ. With 4 bases removed from V and 5 bases from J, the gap between germline ends came to 13 bases. CDR3 protein: CASSHFDKHNEQFF. The CDR3, as DNA: TGCGCCAGCAGCCACTTTGACAAGCACAATGAGCAGTTCTTC.

This clonotype has only a few counts. The rearrangement joins TRBV9 to TRBJ2-3; 15 bases agree with TRBD2. The CDR3 has 15 amino acids. V gave up 0 bases and J gave up 14 bases; unmatched junction bases: 7. CDR1 is SGDLS and CDR2 is YYNGEE in the germline V gene. CDR3 sequence reads: CASSVEGLAGGLPYF. CDR3 DNA sequence: TGTGCCAGCAGCGTAGAGGGACTAGCGGGGGGACTCCCGTATTTT.